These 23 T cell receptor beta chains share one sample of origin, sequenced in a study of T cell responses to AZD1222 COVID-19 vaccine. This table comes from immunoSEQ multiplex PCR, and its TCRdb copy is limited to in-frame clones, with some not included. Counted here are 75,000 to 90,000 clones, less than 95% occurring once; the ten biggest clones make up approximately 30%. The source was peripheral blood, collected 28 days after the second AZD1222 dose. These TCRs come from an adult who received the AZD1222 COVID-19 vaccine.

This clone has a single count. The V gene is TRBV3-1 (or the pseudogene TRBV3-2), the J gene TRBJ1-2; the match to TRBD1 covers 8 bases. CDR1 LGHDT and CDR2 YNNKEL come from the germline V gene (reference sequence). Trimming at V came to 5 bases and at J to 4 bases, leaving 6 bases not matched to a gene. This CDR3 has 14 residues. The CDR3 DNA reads TGTGCCAGCAGCGACCAGGGGGCGGGCTATGGCTACACCTTC. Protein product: CASSDQGAGYGYTF.

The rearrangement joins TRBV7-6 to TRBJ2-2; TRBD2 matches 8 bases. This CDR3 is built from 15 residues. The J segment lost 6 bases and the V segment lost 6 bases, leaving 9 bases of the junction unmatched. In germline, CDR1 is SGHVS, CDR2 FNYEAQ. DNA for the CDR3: TGTGCCAGCAGACAAGCGGGAGTTGTCTCCGGGGAGCTGTTTTTT. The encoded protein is CASRQAGVVSGELFF.

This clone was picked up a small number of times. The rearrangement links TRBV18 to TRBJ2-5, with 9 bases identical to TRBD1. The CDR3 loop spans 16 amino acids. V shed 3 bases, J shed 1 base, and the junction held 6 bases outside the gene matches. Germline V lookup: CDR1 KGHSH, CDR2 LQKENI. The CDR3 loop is CASSPMTGGSQETQYF. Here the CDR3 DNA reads TGTGCCAGCTCACCGATGACAGGGGGATCCCAAGAGACCCAGTACTTC.

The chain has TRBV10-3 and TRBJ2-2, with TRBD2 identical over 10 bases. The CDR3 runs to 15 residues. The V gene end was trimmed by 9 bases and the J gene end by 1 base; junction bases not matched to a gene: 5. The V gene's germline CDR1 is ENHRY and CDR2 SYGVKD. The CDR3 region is CAISTSGENTGELFF. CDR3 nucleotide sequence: TGTGCCATTTCAACTAGCGGGGAGAACACCGGGGAGCTGTTTTTT.

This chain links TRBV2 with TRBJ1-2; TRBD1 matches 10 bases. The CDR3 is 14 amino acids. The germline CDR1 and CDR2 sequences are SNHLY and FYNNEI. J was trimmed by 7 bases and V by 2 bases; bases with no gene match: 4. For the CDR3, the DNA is TGTGCCAGCAGTGAACCGGACAGGGGGACTGGCTACACCTTC. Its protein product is CASSEPDRGTGYTF.

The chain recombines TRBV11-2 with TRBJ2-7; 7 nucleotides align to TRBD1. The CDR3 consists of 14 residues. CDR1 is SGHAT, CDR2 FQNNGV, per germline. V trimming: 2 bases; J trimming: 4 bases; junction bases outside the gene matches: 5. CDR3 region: CASSLIGQVYEQYF. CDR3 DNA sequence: TGTGCCAGCAGCTTAATTGGACAGGTTTACGAGCAGTACTTC.

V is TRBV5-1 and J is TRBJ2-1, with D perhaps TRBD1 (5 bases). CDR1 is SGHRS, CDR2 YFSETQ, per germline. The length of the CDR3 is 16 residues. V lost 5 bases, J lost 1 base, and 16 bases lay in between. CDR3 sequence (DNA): TGCGCCAGCAGTAGGGGCGTGGGCGGTTCCTACAATGAGCAGTTCTTC. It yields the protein CASSRGVGGSYNEQFF.

In DNA, the CDR3 is TGTGCCACCAGCAGAGATGGATTAACCAACTACGAGCAGTACTTC. Its translation: CATSRDGLTNYEQYF. This chain joins TRBV15 and TRBJ2-7; D ambiguous. The CDR3 contains 15 residues. Trimming cost V 0 bases and J 3 bases, with 12 bases left between them. Germline V gene lookup returns CDR1 LNHNV and CDR2 YYDKDF (reference sequence).

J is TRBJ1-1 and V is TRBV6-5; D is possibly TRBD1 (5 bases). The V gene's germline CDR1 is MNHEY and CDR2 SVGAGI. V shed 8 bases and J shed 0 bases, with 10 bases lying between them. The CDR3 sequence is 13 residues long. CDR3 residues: CASEEGLNTEAFF. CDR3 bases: TGTGCCAGCGAAGAGGGGCTGAACACTGAAGCTTTCTTT.

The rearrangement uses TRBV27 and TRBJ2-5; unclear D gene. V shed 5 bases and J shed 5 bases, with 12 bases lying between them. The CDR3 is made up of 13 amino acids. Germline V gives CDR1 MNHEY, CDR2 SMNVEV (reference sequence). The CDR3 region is CASSLTLRETQYF. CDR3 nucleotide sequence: TGTGCCAGCAGTCTCACCCTCCGGGAGACCCAGTACTTC.

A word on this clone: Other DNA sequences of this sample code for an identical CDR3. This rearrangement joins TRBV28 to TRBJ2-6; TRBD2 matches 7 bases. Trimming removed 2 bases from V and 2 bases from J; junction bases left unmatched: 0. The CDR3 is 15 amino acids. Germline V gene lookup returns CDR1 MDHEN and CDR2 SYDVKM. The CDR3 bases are TGTGCCAGCAGTTTAGGGGGGGCTGGGGCCAACGTCCTGACTTTC. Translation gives CASSLGGAGANVLTF. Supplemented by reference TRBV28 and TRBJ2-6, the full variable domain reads DVKVTQSSRYLVKRTGEKVFLECVQDMDHENMFWYRQDPGLGLRLIYFSYDVKMKEKGDIPEGYSVSREKKERFSLILESASTNQTSMYLCASSLGGAGANVLTFGAGSRLTVL.

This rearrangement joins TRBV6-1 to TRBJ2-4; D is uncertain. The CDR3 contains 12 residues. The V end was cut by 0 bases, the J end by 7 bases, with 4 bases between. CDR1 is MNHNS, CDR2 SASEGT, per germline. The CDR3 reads CASSEARNIQYF. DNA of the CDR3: TGTGCCAGCAGTGAAGCACGGAACATTCAGTACTTC.

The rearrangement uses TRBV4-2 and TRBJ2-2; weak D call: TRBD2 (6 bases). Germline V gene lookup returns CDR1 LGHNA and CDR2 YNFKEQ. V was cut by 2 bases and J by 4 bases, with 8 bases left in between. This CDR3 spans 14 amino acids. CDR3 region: CASSQLGGTGELFF. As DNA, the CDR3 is TGTGCCAGCAGCCAACTGGGAGGCACCGGGGAGCTGTTTTTT.

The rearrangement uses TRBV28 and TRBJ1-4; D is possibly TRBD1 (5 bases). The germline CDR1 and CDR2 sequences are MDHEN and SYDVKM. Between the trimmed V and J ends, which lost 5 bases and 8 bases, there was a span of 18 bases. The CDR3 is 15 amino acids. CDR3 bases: TGTGCCAGCAGTCCCTACGTGGGGGAGGAAGAAAAACTGTTTTTT. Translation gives CASSPYVGEEEKLFF.

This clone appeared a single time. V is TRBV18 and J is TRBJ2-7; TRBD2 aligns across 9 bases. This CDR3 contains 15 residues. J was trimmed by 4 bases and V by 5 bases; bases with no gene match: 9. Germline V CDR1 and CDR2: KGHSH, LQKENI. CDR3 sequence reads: CASSLEELAGYEQYF. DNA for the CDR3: TGTGCCAGCTCATTAGAAGAGCTAGCGGGATACGAGCAGTACTTC.

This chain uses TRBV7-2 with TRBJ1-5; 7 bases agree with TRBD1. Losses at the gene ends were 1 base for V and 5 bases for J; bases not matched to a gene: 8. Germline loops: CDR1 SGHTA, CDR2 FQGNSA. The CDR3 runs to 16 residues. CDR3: CASSLVSGQAHQPQHF. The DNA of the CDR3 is TGTGCCAGCAGCTTAGTCTCAGGACAGGCGCATCAGCCCCAGCATTTT.

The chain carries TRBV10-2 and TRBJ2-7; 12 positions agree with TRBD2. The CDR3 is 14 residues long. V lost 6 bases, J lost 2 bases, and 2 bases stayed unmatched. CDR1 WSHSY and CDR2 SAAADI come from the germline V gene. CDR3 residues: CASRGLAGPYEQYF. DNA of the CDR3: TGCGCCAGCAGGGGACTAGCGGGCCCCTACGAGCAGTACTTC.

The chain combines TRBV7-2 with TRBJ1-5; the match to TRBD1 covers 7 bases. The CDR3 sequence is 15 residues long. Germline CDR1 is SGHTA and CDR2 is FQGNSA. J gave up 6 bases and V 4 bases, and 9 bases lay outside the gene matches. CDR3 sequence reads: CASSSRQGLGQPQHF. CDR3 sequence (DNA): TGTGCCAGCAGCTCTAGACAGGGCCTAGGTCAGCCCCAGCATTTT. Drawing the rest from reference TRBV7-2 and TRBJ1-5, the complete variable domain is GAGVSQSPSNKVTEKGKDVELRCDPISGHTALYWYRQSLGQGLEFLIYFQGNSAPDKSGLPSDRFSAERTGGSVSTLTIQRTQQEDSAVYLCASSSRQGLGQPQHFGDGTRLSIL.

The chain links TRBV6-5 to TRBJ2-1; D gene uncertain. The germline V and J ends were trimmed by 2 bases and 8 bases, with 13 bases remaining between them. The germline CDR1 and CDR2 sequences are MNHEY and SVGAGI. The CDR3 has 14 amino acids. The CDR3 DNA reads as TGTGCCAGCAGTTACCCGGAGAGGATGGATGAGCAGTTCTTC. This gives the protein CASSYPERMDEQFF.

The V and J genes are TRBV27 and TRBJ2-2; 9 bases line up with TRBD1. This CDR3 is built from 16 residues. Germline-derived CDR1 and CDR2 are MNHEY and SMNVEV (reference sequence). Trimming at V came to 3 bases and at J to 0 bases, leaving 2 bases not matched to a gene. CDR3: CASSFRTGANTGELFF. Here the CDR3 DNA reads TGTGCCAGCAGTTTCCGGACAGGGGCGAACACCGGGGAGCTGTTTTTT.

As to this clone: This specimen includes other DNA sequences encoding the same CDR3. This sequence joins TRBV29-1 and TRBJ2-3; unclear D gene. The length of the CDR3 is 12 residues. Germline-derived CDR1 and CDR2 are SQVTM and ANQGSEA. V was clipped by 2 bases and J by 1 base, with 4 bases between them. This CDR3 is CSVERGTDTQYF. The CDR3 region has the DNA TGCAGCGTTGAAAGGGGCACAGATACGCAGTATTTT.

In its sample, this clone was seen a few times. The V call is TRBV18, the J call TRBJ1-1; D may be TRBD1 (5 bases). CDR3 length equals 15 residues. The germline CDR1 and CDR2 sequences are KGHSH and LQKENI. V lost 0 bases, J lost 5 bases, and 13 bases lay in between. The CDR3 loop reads CASSPPLGGRTEAFF. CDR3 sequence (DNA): TGTGCCAGCTCACCACCCTTGGGGGGACGGACTGAAGCTTTCTTT.

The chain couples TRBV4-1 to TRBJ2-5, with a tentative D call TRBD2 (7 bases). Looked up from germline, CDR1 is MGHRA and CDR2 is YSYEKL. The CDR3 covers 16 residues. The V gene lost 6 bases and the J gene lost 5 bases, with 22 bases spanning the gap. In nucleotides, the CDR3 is TGCGCCAGCAGTCCGGGGGGCAACAATCTGGGGGAGACCCAGTACTTC. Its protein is CASSPGGNNLGETQYF.